Each of the 19 T cell receptor beta chains below was sequenced from the same sample in a study of shared clonotypes between healthy human individuals. Naive CD8 cells comprised CD45RO-negative, CCR7-positively selected cells, excluding terminally differentiated effector memory CD45RA+ cells. The repertoire was sequenced with immunoSEQ multiplex PCR; TCRdb's copy has only in-frame clones and lacks some. This table has around 2,000,000 clones, approximately 94% appearing once. Sequencing used naive CD8+ T cells sorted from blood. The receptors derive from a man aged 18 to 29 in good health.

The rearrangement joins TRBV29-1 to TRBJ2-7; D is unresolved. The length of the CDR3 is 16 residues. Germline lookup yields CDR1 SQVTM and CDR2 ANQGSEA. The V gene lost 5 bases and the J gene lost 7 bases, with 27 bases spanning the gap. The CDR3 loop is CSVTTIPEKGYSEQYF. CDR3 sequence (DNA): TGCAGCGTTACTACTATTCCCGAGAAAGGGTATTCGGAGCAGTACTTC.

Details on this clone: Other DNA sequences in the sample encode the same CDR3. This chain connects TRBV27 to TRBJ2-1, with D possibly TRBD1 on 6 matching bases. V was pared by 2 bases and J by 3 bases, with 8 bases between. Germline V gene data show CDR1 as MNHEY and CDR2 as SMNVEV (reference sequence). The length of the CDR3 is 14 residues. CDR3 in amino acids: CASSLRGSYNEQFF. In nucleotides, the CDR3 is TGTGCCAGCAGTTTAAGGGGGAGCTACAATGAGCAGTTCTTC.

This chain links TRBV10-3 with TRBJ2-1; TRBD1 might be the D (7 bases). V was cut by 6 bases and J by 6 bases, with 18 bases left in between. The CDR3 is 15 residues long. Germline CDR1 and CDR2: ENHRY and SYGVKD. The chain's CDR3 is CAISLEGTGANEQFF. CDR3 coding DNA: TGTGCCATCAGCTTGGAGGGTACAGGGGCCAATGAGCAGTTCTTC.

The chain is built from TRBV6-1 and TRBJ2-3; TRBD2 aligns across 9 bases. The V gene's germline CDR1 is MNHNS and CDR2 SASEGT. The V gene end was trimmed by 1 base and the J gene end by 8 bases; junction bases not matched to a gene: 10. The CDR3 length is 16 residues. CDR3 sequence (DNA): TGTGCCAGCAGTGAAGATTTAGCGGGAGTTCGATCTACGCAGTATTTT. Protein: CASSEDLAGVRSTQYF.

The chain couples TRBV11-2 to TRBJ2-7; perhaps TRBD1 as D (6 bases). V lost 8 bases and J 2 bases, leaving 10 bases between the germline ends. The CDR3 contains 12 residues. Germline values: CDR1 SGHAT, CDR2 FQNNGV. Here the CDR3 DNA reads TGTGCCAGCCAGGACAGTCCCTACGAGCAGTACTTC. Its protein product is CASQDSPYEQYF.

This clone appeared a single time. The gene calls are TRBV7-2 and TRBJ2-7; D perhaps matches TRBD2 (5 bases). V lost 5 bases and J 3 bases, leaving 11 bases between the germline ends. This CDR3 comprises 13 residues. Germline V gives CDR1 SGHTA, CDR2 FQGNSA. CDR3: CASSPRTVYEQYF. DNA of the CDR3: TGTGCCAGCAGCCCGAGGACTGTCTACGAGCAGTACTTC.

The V call is TRBV7-9, the J call TRBJ2-7; 10 bases map to TRBD1. V lost 4 bases to trimming and J lost 6 bases; unmatched junction nucleotides: 6. Germline lookup yields CDR1 SEHNR and CDR2 FQNEAQ (reference sequence). CDR3 length: 14 residues. The CDR3 is CASSSGQGSGEQYF. The CDR3 nucleotides read TGTGCCAGCAGCTCGGGACAGGGGTCGGGCGAGCAGTACTTC.

This chain connects TRBV19 to TRBJ2-7, with D unclear. The CDR3 extends over 14 amino acids. Germline values: CDR1 LNHDA, CDR2 SQIVND (reference sequence). V was clipped by 2 bases and J by 0 bases, with 8 bases between them. The CDR3 nucleotides are TGTGCCAGTAGTATATTCGGATACTCCTACGAGCAGTACTTC. This translates into CASSIFGYSYEQYF.

The rearrangement uses TRBV6-1 and TRBJ1-2; D remains unclear. Germline values: CDR1 MNHNS, CDR2 SASEGT. This CDR3 is built from 12 residues. Trimming pared 11 bases from V and 7 bases from J, leaving 17 bases between. The CDR3 loop reads CAGEDPMAGYTF. The CDR3 nucleotides read TGTGCCGGGGAGGACCCGATGGCTGGCTACACCTTC.

The chain links TRBV9 to TRBJ2-1; 10 bases agree with TRBD2. The CDR3 has 17 residues. Germline CDR1 is SGDLS and CDR2 is YYNGEE. V was clipped by 0 bases and J by 7 bases; unmatched bases: 10. The CDR3 DNA is TGTGCCAGCAGCGTAGGGGGTCTAGCGGGAGTACTGAATGAGCAGTTCTTC. It encodes CASSVGGLAGVLNEQFF. Supplemented by reference TRBV9 and TRBJ2-1, the full variable domain reads DSGVTQTPKHLITATGQRVTLRCSPRSGDLSVYWYQQSLDQGLQFLIQYYNGEERAKGNILERFSAQQFPDLHSELNLSSLELGDSALYFCASSVGGLAGVLNEQFFGPGTRLTVL.

This clone showed up just once. The rearrangement links TRBV7-8 to TRBJ1-1, with 7 bases identical to TRBD1. V shed 2 bases and J 3 bases; nucleotides not matched to a gene: 3. The CDR3 has 14 residues. Germline loops: CDR1 SGHVS, CDR2 FQNEAQ. CDR3 residues: CASSLTGEDTEAFF. The CDR3 region has the DNA TGTGCCAGCAGCTTAACAGGGGAGGACACTGAAGCTTTCTTT.

The gene calls are TRBV13 and TRBJ1-2, with D possibly matching TRBD1 (6 bases). Trimming removed 2 bases from V and 0 bases from J, with 19 bases in between. This CDR3 has 18 amino acids. Germline CDR1 PRHDT, CDR2 FYEKMQ (reference sequence). The CDR3 DNA reads TGTGCCAGCAGCTTAAACGTAGGCAGGGGAGATTCTAACTATGGCTACACCTTC. Protein sequence: CASSLNVGRGDSNYGYTF. The full variable domain, completed using reference TRBV13 and TRBJ1-2, is AAGVIQSPRHLIKEKRETATLKCYPIPRHDTVYWYQQGPGQDPQFLISFYEKMQSDKGSIPDRFSAQQFSDYHSELNMSSLELGDSALYFCASSLNVGRGDSNYGYTFGSGTRLTVV.

This clone appeared once. The chain links TRBV6-1 to TRBJ2-5; 8 bases agree with TRBD2. J was trimmed by 4 bases and V by 2 bases; bases with no gene match: 6. This CDR3 is 15 amino acids long. CDR1 MNHNS and CDR2 SASEGT come from the germline V gene. The CDR3 DNA sequence: TGTGCCAGCAGTGAAAGGGCGGGGGGAGCAGAGACCCAGTACTTC. Translation gives CASSERAGGAETQYF.

V gene TRBV19 combines with J gene TRBJ2-3, with 9 bases matching TRBD1. Per germline, CDR1 LNHDA and CDR2 SQIVND (reference sequence). CDR3 length: 14 residues. J gave up 4 bases and V 5 bases, and 4 bases lay outside the gene matches. This chain's CDR3 is CASSPGTGSDTQYF. The CDR3 DNA sequence: TGTGCCAGTAGTCCGGGGACAGGGTCAGATACGCAGTATTTT.

The rearrangement uses TRBV5-4 and TRBJ2-3, with D possibly being TRBD1 (5 bases). The CDR3 consists of 13 residues. Germline lookup yields CDR1 SGHNT and CDR2 YYREEE (reference sequence). The V gene lost 2 bases and the J gene lost 4 bases, with 8 bases spanning the gap. Here the CDR3 DNA reads TGTGCCAGCAGCTTCAAGGGGTCAGATACGCAGTATTTT. Its translation: CASSFKGSDTQYF.

This clone has just one count. Written as DNA, the CDR3 is TGTGCCAGCAGTCCCAGGACTAGCGGGGGCCACGGGGGAGATACGCAGTATTTT. This codes for CASSPRTSGGHGGDTQYF. The rearrangement joins TRBV28 to TRBJ2-3; the match to TRBD2 covers 13 bases. This CDR3 spans 18 amino acids. With 5 bases clipped from V and 5 bases from J, the junction kept 13 bases outside the gene matches. Germline lookup yields CDR1 MDHEN and CDR2 SYDVKM.

The gene calls are TRBV10-3 and TRBJ1-2; D call uncertain. V was trimmed by 2 bases and J by 7 bases, leaving 14 bases between them. The germline V gene encodes CDR1 ENHRY and CDR2 SYGVKD. CDR3 length: 14 residues. CDR3 sequence (DNA): TGTGCCATCAGTGAGGGGTTGGCAGTCGGTGGCTACACCTTC. This codes for CAISEGLAVGGYTF.

In regard to this clone: Other DNA sequences in this specimen translate into the identical CDR3. The CDR3 spells CASSWGTGYNEQFF. The CDR3 region has the DNA TGTGCCAGCAGCTGGGGGACTGGCTACAATGAGCAGTTCTTC. The V call is TRBV11-2, the J call TRBJ2-1; D may be TRBD2 (6 bases). CDR1 and CDR2 from the germline V gene are SGHAT and FQNNGV. This CDR3 spans 14 amino acids. Deletions cut 4 bases from V and 3 bases from J, with 10 bases between.

This chain links TRBV9 with TRBJ2-1; 8 bases agree with TRBD2. V lost 4 bases and J lost 6; bases outside the gene matches: 6. The CDR3 has 14 amino acids. Germline V gene lookup returns CDR1 SGDLS and CDR2 YYNGEE. CDR3: CASSTSGWGNEQFF. The CDR3 nucleotides are TGTGCCAGCAGCACTAGCGGATGGGGCAATGAGCAGTTCTTC.